A selection of T cell receptor beta chains follows, all from one sample in a study of post-analysis software for immune sequencing data. MiXCR was run by TCRdb on the PCR reads, yielding one entry per CDR3 protein. Of 820,000 or so distinct CDR3 sequences listed, roughly 50% are singletons. Sequencing was performed on blood. The origin of the receptors is a girl between 10 and 17 years old with multiple sclerosis. Both conserved end residues are part of each CDR3. The D gene is left open where the match is weak.

d_gene	v_gene	j_gene	CDR3aa
TRBD2	TRBV6-4	TRBJ2-1	CASSPGTSRTSVYNEQFF
-	TRBV5-1	TRBJ2-3	CASSFEIRDTQYF
-	TRBV11-2	TRBJ2-5	CASTPALETQYF
-	TRBV15	TRBJ2-6	CTTSRDKEGWANVLTF
-	TRBV18	TRBJ1-6	CASSRLGWESNSPLHF
-	TRBV20-1	TRBJ1-1	CSANGQSATEAFF
-	TRBV9	TRBJ1-2	CASSVVGAAGYTF
-	TRBV6-6	TRBJ2-5	CASSYSTTPPRETQYF
-	TRBV28	TRBJ2-5	CASSSIPTQYF
TRBD2	TRBV7-7	TRBJ2-5	CASSAGLHQETQYF
-	TRBV20-1	TRBJ2-7	CSARGASHNNEQYF
-	TRBV12-3/TRBV12-4	TRBJ1-5	CASSPQQGRQPQHF
-	TRBV6-6	TRBJ1-2	CASSYSGAAGRYGYTF
TRBD1	TRBV3-1	TRBJ2-4	CASSQGQGPVKQYF
-	TRBV7-2	TRBJ2-1	CASGPANPYNEQFF
TRBD1	TRBV4-2	TRBJ2-3	CASSQEGQITDTQYF
TRBD2	TRBV12-3/TRBV12-4	TRBJ2-1	CASSFGLAGVDEQFF
-	TRBV20-1	TRBJ1-4	CSAAWVNEKLFF
TRBD2	TRBV10-1	TRBJ2-1	CASSALPGLAGDEQFF
-	TRBV5-1	TRBJ1-1	CANSLEAGNTEAFF
TRBD2	TRBV10-3	TRBJ2-1	CAITSTSGTLYNEQFF
-	TRBV3-1	TRBJ2-3	CAGSLLSISDTQYF
-	TRBV5-1	TRBJ2-1	CASSMSGTRSEQFF
-	TRBV5-1	TRBJ2-5	CARGRGEETQYF
TRBD2	TRBV6-1	TRBJ2-1	CASLSLSGGSRAGGSYNEQFF
-	TRBV21-1	TRBJ2-4	CASSKARQQIAKNIQYF
TRBD2	TRBV20-1	TRBJ2-1	CSARVLRGGSVNEQFF
TRBD1	TRBV4-1	TRBJ2-5	CASSHTGGRETQYF
TRBD1	TRBV9	TRBJ2-7	CASSVARDSNYEQYF
TRBD1	TRBV19	TRBJ2-7	CASSARQGPSYEQYF
-	TRBV20-1	TRBJ2-3	CSARDPYNTDTQYF
-	TRBV12-3/TRBV12-4	TRBJ2-4	CASSQAAAVNIQYF
TRBD1	TRBV10-3	TRBJ1-1	CAISLDRAVTEAFF
TRBD1	TRBV12-3/TRBV12-4	TRBJ1-1	CASRTGQGNTEAFF
-	TRBV20-1	-	CSAKTSSEQYF
-	TRBV29-1	TRBJ2-5	CSVNRAQETQYF
-	TRBV5-1	TRBJ2-4	CASSPRVWDIQYF
-	TRBV6-5	TRBJ2-5	CASSYSVLETQYF
TRBD2	TRBV20-1	TRBJ2-3	CSAVAGAGADTQYF
-	TRBV5-1	TRBJ2-3	CASSQGKSSTDTQYF
-	TRBV5-1	TRBJ2-3	CASSSSVGTDTQYF
-	TRBV5-1	TRBJ2-7	CASSLGLHNHYEQYF
-	TRBV7-9	TRBJ2-7	CASSPPGRLYEQYF
TRBD1	TRBV7-2	TRBJ1-2	CASSSLWTGGGSYGYTF
-	TRBV12-3/TRBV12-4	TRBJ2-7	CASRDNTYEQYF
-	TRBV29-1	TRBJ2-7	CSVSGLRYEQYF
-	TRBV3-1	TRBJ2-7	CASSQDGRVGEQYF
TRBD2	TRBV29-1	TRBJ2-5	CSVEGLAGALNQETQYF
TRBD1	TRBV5-1	TRBJ2-5	CASSLAQQGPQYF
-	TRBV18	TRBJ1-6	CASSGSPNSPLHF